The 20 T cell receptor beta chains reported below all come from one sample, sequenced in a study of T-cell memory formation after mild COVID-19. Each CDR3 protein gets one entry after TCRdb re-called the 5' RACE reads with MiXCR. The sample carries 55,000 to 75,000 distinct CDR3 sequences, about a quarter recorded once. Material for sequencing was PBMCs or a T cell subset sorted from them (not recorded which). The receptors were sampled from a man between 18 and 29 years old who had mild COVID-19 (a few samples of this study predate the infection). Cell type and time point are not known.

This clonotype appeared a few times. V and J are TRBV25-1 and TRBJ2-7; D unresolved. Germline V gene data show CDR1 as MGHDK and CDR2 as SYGVNS. V was shortened by 2 bases and J by 0 bases, with 14 bases between the two germline ends. The CDR3 consists of 16 residues. This CDR3 reads CASSELGTASSYEQYF. The CDR3 DNA is TGTGCCAGCAGTGAACTTGGAACGGCCAGCTCCTACGAGCAGTACTTC.

This clonotype was counted between two and nine times. The chain links TRBV7-6 to TRBJ2-6, with D possibly being TRBD1 (5 bases). The CDR3 sequence is 15 residues long. V was clipped by 1 base and J by 3 bases, with 7 bases between them. From germline, CDR1 is SGHVS and CDR2 FNYEAQ. The CDR3 loop is CASSLGTLGANVLTF. The CDR3 nucleotides are TGTGCCAGCAGCTTAGGGACACTTGGGGCCAACGTCCTGACTTTC.

Comments on this clonotype: The junction departs from the called germline gene at one end, perhaps through a read error. The V call is TRBV6-5, the J call TRBJ2-4, with 7 bases aligning to TRBD1. The CDR3 consists of 13 residues. Germline V CDR1 and CDR2: MNHEY, SVGAGI. This CDR3 is CASSSAPGTVTNF. CDR3 DNA: TGTGCCAGCAGTTCCGCCCCCGGGACAGTTACAAACTTC.

V gene TRBV7-2 combines with J gene TRBJ2-1, with 7 bases that match TRBD2. V lost 4 bases, J lost 6 bases, and 6 bases stayed unmatched. This CDR3 has 14 amino acids. Germline values: CDR1 SGHTA, CDR2 FQGNSA. The CDR3: CASSSPASGNEQFF. DNA for the CDR3: TGTGCCAGCAGCTCGCCGGCTAGCGGCAATGAGCAGTTCTTC.

J is TRBJ1-5 and V is TRBV15; 12 bases match TRBD1. The CDR3 covers 18 residues. Germline V lookup: CDR1 LNHNV, CDR2 YYDKDF (reference sequence). The junction had 13 bases not matched to a gene; V was cut back by 5 bases and J by 5 bases. CDR3 protein: CATSSPGTGGEWDQPQHF. CDR3 nucleotide sequence: TGTGCCACCAGCTCTCCCGGGACAGGGGGCGAATGGGATCAGCCCCAGCATTTT.

This clonotype was recorded many times. The V and J genes are TRBV30 and TRBJ2-1, with D perhaps TRBD1 or TRBD2 (6 bases each). Trimming took off 0 bases at V and 7 bases at J, with 16 bases between the two ends. The V gene's germline CDR1 is GTSNPN and CDR2 SVGIG (reference sequence). There are 15 residues in the CDR3. The CDR3 DNA follows: TGTGCCTGGAGTGTACCCGAGGGGGAGGTGAATGAGCAGTTCTTC. Encoded protein: CAWSVPEGEVNEQFF.

The V call is TRBV7-6, the J call TRBJ2-3, with 10 bases matching TRBD2. V gave up 1 base and J gave up 3 bases; unmatched junction bases: 1. The CDR3 has 15 residues. Germline V gives CDR1 SGHVS, CDR2 FNYEAQ. The CDR3 sequence is CASSLGSGGTDTQYF. The DNA of the CDR3 is TGTGCCAGCAGCTTAGGTAGCGGGGGGACAGATACGCAGTATTTT.

A few counts support this clonotype. The chain has TRBV20-1 and TRBJ2-7; weak D call: TRBD1 (6 bases). CDR3 size: 13 residues. Trimming left V 2 bases short and J 4 bases short, with 12 bases between. The germline gives CDR1 DFQATT, CDR2 SNEGSKA (reference sequence). The CDR3 reads CSARLGHSYEQYF. In DNA, the CDR3 is TGCAGTGCTAGATTGGGACATTCATACGAGCAGTACTTC.

A few counts support this clonotype. V gene TRBV29-1 combines with J gene TRBJ1-3, with D perhaps TRBD1 (6 bases). V gave up 0 bases and J gave up 4 bases, with 7 bases separating them. CDR3 length: 13 amino acids. From germline, CDR1 is SQVTM and CDR2 ANQGSEA. CDR3 in DNA: TGCAGCGTTGAAGAGGGGACAGGAAACACCATATATTTT. Translating it yields CSVEEGTGNTIYF.

V usage is TRBV6-5 and J usage is TRBJ2-2; D unresolved. The CDR3 extends over 13 amino acids. Trimming left V 7 bases short and J 4 bases short, with 10 bases between. Germline CDR1 and CDR2: MNHEY and SVGAGI. CDR3 sequence reads: CASTFGPTGELFF. The CDR3 nucleotides are TGTGCCAGCACCTTCGGGCCCACCGGGGAGCTGTTTTTT.

The chain is built from TRBV6-1 and TRBJ2-1; a possible D gene is TRBD1 (6 bases). V lost 3 bases, J lost 4 bases, and 16 bases lay in between. The CDR3 runs 16 residues. Germline V gene sequence: CDR1 MNHNS, CDR2 SASEGT. The CDR3 spells CASSEAADSLYNEQFF. The CDR3 nucleotides are TGTGCCAGCAGTGAGGCAGCGGACAGTCTTTACAATGAGCAGTTCTTC.

This clonotype appeared a few times. The J gene is TRBJ2-2, the V gene TRBV9; D gene uncertain. V was clipped by 0 bases and J by 4 bases, with 7 bases between them. The CDR3 length is 14 residues. Germline V CDR1 and CDR2: SGDLS, YYNGEE. CDR3 nucleotides: TGTGCCAGCAGCGTAGTGGCGGTCACCGGGGAGCTGTTTTTT. It codes for CASSVVAVTGELFF.

V gene TRBV6-2 or TRBV6-3 combines with J gene TRBJ2-7; D is ambiguous. Germline lookup yields CDR1 MNHEY and CDR2 SVGEGT. The CDR3 spans 13 residues. The V gene lost 8 bases and the J gene lost 5 bases, with 16 bases spanning the gap. CDR3 coding DNA: TGTGCCAGCTCTCCTGCCGGCACCAACGAGCAGTACTTC. Amino acids: CASSPAGTNEQYF.

This rearrangement joins TRBV11-2 to TRBJ2-1; D may match TRBD1 or TRBD2 (5 bases each). Trimming pared 1 base from V and 4 bases from J, leaving 14 bases between. CDR3 length equals 16 residues. Germline V gives CDR1 SGHAT, CDR2 FQNNGV. The DNA of the CDR3 is TGTGCCAGCAGCTTAGGGTATACAGAGGGGTACAATGAGCAGTTCTTC. This sequence encodes CASSLGYTEGYNEQFF.

Turning to this clonotype: One junction end disagrees with the germline gene, perhaps due to a read error. The CDR3 nucleotides are TGCGCCAGCAGCCAATCAGGCTACAATGATCAGTTCTTC. Its protein product is CASSQSGYNDQFF. The chain uses TRBV4-3 and TRBJ2-1, with D hard to call. Germline V gene sequence: CDR1 LGHNA, CDR2 YSLEER. This CDR3 is 13 amino acids long.

In its sample, this clonotype was seen a few times. The chain couples TRBV9 to TRBJ2-4; TRBD2 matches at 10 bases. The V gene end was trimmed by 4 bases and the J gene end by 5 bases; junction bases not matched to a gene: 6. The CDR3 has 15 residues. CDR1 and CDR2 (germline): SGDLS, YYNGEE. CDR3 residues: CASSLDGLAENIQYF. The CDR3 coding sequence is TGTGCCAGCAGCCTAGATGGACTAGCGGAAAACATTCAGTACTTC.

This chain uses TRBV6-6 with TRBJ2-5; D not certain. CDR3 length equals 12 residues. Germline CDR1 reads MNHNY; CDR2 reads SVGAGI (reference sequence). The ends were cut back, 0 bases at V and 4 bases at J, with 3 bases in the middle. The CDR3 loop reads CASSYSGETQYF. The CDR3 bases are TGTGCCAGCAGTTACTCGGGAGAGACCCAGTACTTC.

The V and J genes are TRBV6-5 and TRBJ2-2; maybe TRBD1 (6 bases). V was clipped by 9 bases and J by 6 bases, with 17 bases between them. The CDR3 has 14 residues. Germline V gene lookup returns CDR1 MNHEY and CDR2 SVGAGI. The CDR3 nucleotides are TGTGCCAGTGAGGGGGACACAGGGTCCGGGGAGCTGTTTTTT. Translated: CASEGDTGSGELFF.

There are a few counts of this clonotype. The J gene is TRBJ2-5, the V gene TRBV6-2 or TRBV6-3; D ambiguous. Trimming shortened V by 0 bases and J by 1 base, and 9 bases separated the two germline ends. The CDR3 is 15 residues long. Germline loops: CDR1 MNHEY, CDR2 SVGEGT. The CDR3 nucleotides read TGTGCCAGCAGTTACTCAGCCCGAACCCAAGAGACCCAGTACTTC. Residues: CASSYSARTQETQYF.

This clonotype was seen more than once but under ten times. The chain is built from TRBV20-1 and TRBJ2-5, with D tentatively TRBD2 (5 bases). The CDR3 has 9 residues. Germline lookup yields CDR1 DFQATT and CDR2 SNEGSKA (reference sequence). The CDR3 reads CPPGETQYF. CDR3 bases: TGCCCGCCGGGGGAGACCCAGTACTTC.